The 9 T cell receptor beta chains in this list originate from one sample, sequenced in a study of T cell repertoires in cytomegalovirus infection. TCRdb reprocessed the reads via MiXCR and lists one record per CDR3 protein. This table has 140,000 to 150,000 distinct CDR3 sequences, approximately 30% appearing once. These TCRs are of unknown antigen specificity. The material was CD8+ T cells from cultured PBMCs, obtained from culture after CMV antigen stimulation. The receptors shown here come from a human donor in good health (CMV status not recorded). Some clones in this sample may be carry-over from other donors' samples.

This clonotype has ten or more counts. This chain uses TRBV24-1 with TRBJ2-2, with D perhaps given as TRBD1 or TRBD2 (5 bases each). CDR1 KGHDR and CDR2 SFDVKD come from the germline V gene. V lost 6 bases and J 2 bases, leaving 18 bases between the germline ends. This CDR3 comprises 17 residues. The CDR3 spells CATSYSREIINTGELFF. The CDR3 coding sequence is TGTGCCACCAGTTATAGCAGGGAGATTATTAACACCGGGGAGCTGTTTTTT.

This clonotype was counted only a few times. The chain links TRBV15 to TRBJ1-5, with D perhaps matching TRBD1 (6 bases). Germline loops: CDR1 LNHNV, CDR2 YYDKDF (reference sequence). Trimming stripped 4 bases from V and 0 bases from J, with 10 bases between. This CDR3 is 15 amino acids long. The CDR3 here is CATSKQGYSNQPQHF. DNA for the CDR3: TGTGCCACCAGCAAACAGGGTTATAGCAATCAGCCCCAGCATTTT.

This clonotype has more than one count but fewer than ten. This chain connects TRBV2 to TRBJ2-6; D might be TRBD1 or TRBD2, each matching 5 bases. CDR3 size: 14 residues. V gave up 7 bases and J gave up 3 bases, with 10 bases separating them. CDR1 is SNHLY, CDR2 FYNNEI, per germline. This CDR3 reads CASTRGLGANVLTF. Written as DNA, the CDR3 is TGTGCCAGCACGAGGGGTCTTGGGGCCAACGTCCTGACTTTC.

This clonotype has more than one count but fewer than ten. This rearrangement joins TRBV27 to TRBJ2-1; 7 bases are shared with TRBD1. V lost 10 bases, J lost 4 bases, and 10 bases stayed unmatched. Germline V gene data show CDR1 as MNHEY and CDR2 as SMNVEV (reference sequence). The CDR3 length is 14 residues. The CDR3, as DNA: TGTGCCACCGAGAGACAGGGCGGATACAATGAGCAGTTCTTC. Protein sequence: CATERQGGYNEQFF.

The table lists this clonotype with a few counts. CDR3 sequence: CASQDRYLQETQYF. CDR3 in DNA: TGTGCCAGTCAGGATAGGTACCTCCAAGAGACCCAGTACTTC. This chain links TRBV7-9 with TRBJ2-5, with unresolved D. Between the trimmed V and J ends, which lost 9 bases and 1 base, there was a span of 15 bases. The CDR3 spans 14 residues. Germline V gene sequence: CDR1 SEHNR, CDR2 FQNEAQ (reference sequence).

The J gene is TRBJ2-1, the V gene TRBV19; D is unresolved. The V and J ends lost 5 bases and 0 bases respectively, with 14 bases between them. CDR3 length equals 16 residues. Germline CDR1 and CDR2: LNHDA and SQIVND (reference sequence). The CDR3 here is CASSPLSLNSYNEQFF. The DNA for the CDR3 is TGTGCCAGTAGTCCCCTATCCTTGAACTCCTACAATGAGCAGTTCTTC.

The CDR3 loop reads CASSQEDRGLTYEQYF. The CDR3 coding sequence is TGCGCCAGCAGCCAAGAAGACAGGGGCCTAACCTACGAGCAGTACTTC. V and J are TRBV4-1 and TRBJ2-7; 8 positions match TRBD1. The junction had 6 bases not matched to a gene; V was cut back by 0 bases and J by 2 bases. The CDR3 consists of 16 residues. The germline V gene has CDR1 MGHRA and CDR2 YSYEKL.

The V and J genes are TRBV28 and TRBJ1-2; TRBD1 matches at 7 bases. V lost 2 bases to trimming and J lost 6 bases; unmatched junction nucleotides: 12. The germline V gene encodes CDR1 MDHEN and CDR2 SYDVKM. The CDR3 is 16 amino acids. CDR3 sequence (DNA): TGTGCCAGCAGTTTAAATTTAGAGGGGGCTAGGAATGGCTACACCTTC. It is translated as CASSLNLEGARNGYTF.

This clonotype has more than one count but fewer than ten. The chain links TRBV12-3 or TRBV12-4 to TRBJ2-1; TRBD1 might be the D (5 bases). The CDR3 covers 14 residues. With 5 bases removed from V and 5 bases from J, the gap between germline ends came to 13 bases. CDR3 residues: CASSLPGSHNEQFF. The CDR3 region has the DNA TGTGCCAGCAGTCTTCCAGGGTCTCACAATGAGCAGTTCTTC.